This TCR beta chain is drawn from a study of OX40 agonist ivuxolimab in advanced cancers. This clone was seen a handful of times. As yet, its antigen is unknown. Study conclusions and caveats: Dosing at 0.1 to 3.0 mg/kg was accompanied by clonal expansion of CD4+ and CD8+ blood T cells by week 6.

With 4 bases removed from V and 6 bases from J, the gap between germline ends came to 7 bases. The CDR3 consists of 11 residues. The germline V gene has CDR1 SGHAT and CDR2 FQNNGV. This table comes from immunoSEQ multiplex PCR, and its TCRdb copy is limited to in-frame clones, with some not included. The sample shows 80,000 or so clones, approximately 94% of them seen only once. The chain uses TRBV11-2 and TRBJ2-7; no firm D call. The sequenced sample was CD4+ or CD8+ T cells sorted from blood, obtained in a trial of the OX40 agonist ivuxolimab. The TCR was taken from an adult with an advanced solid tumor such as melanoma, head and neck, liver or kidney cancer. CDR3 DNA: TGTGCCAGCAGCTCAAGTACCGAGCAGTACTTC. Protein product: CASSSSTEQYF. Together with reference TRBV11-2 and TRBJ2-7, the CDR3 gives the full variable domain: EAGVAQSPRYKIIEKRQSVAFWCNPISGHATLYWYQQILGQGPKLLIQFQNNGVVDDSQLPKDRFSAERLKGVDSTLKIQPAKLEDSAVYLCASSSSTEQYFGPGTRLTVT.